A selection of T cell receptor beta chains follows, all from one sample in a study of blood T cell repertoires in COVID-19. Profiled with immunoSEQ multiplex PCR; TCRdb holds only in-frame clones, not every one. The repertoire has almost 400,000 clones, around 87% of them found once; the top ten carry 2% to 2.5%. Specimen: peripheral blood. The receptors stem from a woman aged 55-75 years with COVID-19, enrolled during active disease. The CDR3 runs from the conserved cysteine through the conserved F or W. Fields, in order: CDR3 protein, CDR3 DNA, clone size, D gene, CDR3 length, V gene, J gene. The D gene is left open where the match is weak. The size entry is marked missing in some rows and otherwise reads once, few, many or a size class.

CDR3: CASTQTGENSPLHF
DNA: TGTGCCAGCACCCAAACAGGGGAAAATTCACCCCTCCACTTT
size: NA
D: TRBD1
length: 14
V: TRBV3-1/TRBV3-2
J: TRBJ1-6

CDR3: CASIYSGGANTGELFF
DNA: TGTGCCAGCATCTACTCCGGGGGGGCGAACACCGGGGAGCTGTTTTTT
size: NA
D: TRBD2
length: 16
V: TRBV3-1/TRBV3-2
J: TRBJ2-2

CDR3: CASSEIPRGEGSQPQHF
DNA: TGTGCCAGCAGTGAAATCCCCAGGGGAGAGGGTAGTCAGCCCCAGCATTTT
size: NA
D: NA
length: 17
V: TRBV2
J: TRBJ1-5

CDR3: CASSQGYQGGETQYF
DNA: TGCGCCAGCAGCCAAGGTTACCAGGGAGGGGAGACCCAGTACTTC
size: NA
D: TRBD2
length: 15
V: TRBV4-1
J: TRBJ2-5

CDR3: CASSPLRGGYTF
DNA: TGTGCCAGCAGCCCCCTCCGGGGGGGCTACACCTTC
size: NA
D: NA
length: 12
V: TRBV3-1/TRBV3-2
J: TRBJ1-2

CDR3: CAISPREGNTGELFF
DNA: TGTGCCATCTCTCCACGTGAGGGGAACACCGGGGAGCTGTTTTTT
size: NA
D: NA
length: 15
V: TRBV10-3
J: TRBJ2-2

CDR3: CSARGQGTQYF
DNA: TGCAGTGCTAGAGGGCAGGGTACGCAGTATTTT
size: NA
D: NA
length: 11
V: TRBV20-1
J: TRBJ2-3

CDR3: CASSFGLRNTEAFF
DNA: TGTGCCAGCAGCTTCGGGTTGAGGAACACTGAAGCTTTCTTT
size: NA
D: NA
length: 14
V: TRBV7-8
J: TRBJ1-1

CDR3: CASSLAGGGKNYGYTF
DNA: TGTGCCAGCAGCTTAGCGGGCGGGGGCAAAAACTATGGCTACACCTTC
size: NA
D: NA
length: 16
V: TRBV7-9
J: TRBJ1-2

CDR3: CASEGQGDQPQHF
DNA: TGTGCCAGCGAGGGACAGGGGGATCAGCCCCAGCATTTT
size: NA
D: TRBD1
length: 13
V: TRBV2
J: TRBJ1-5

CDR3: CASSQAPGQTTYEQYF
DNA: TGTGCCAGCAGCCAGGCCCCGGGACAGACCACCTACGAGCAGTACTTC
size: NA
D: TRBD1
length: 16
V: TRBV3-1/TRBV3-2
J: TRBJ2-7

CDR3: CAISVEGGYSGNTIYF
DNA: TGTGCCATCAGTGTAGAGGGAGGCTACTCTGGAAACACCATATATTTT
size: NA
D: NA
length: 16
V: TRBV10-3
J: TRBJ1-3

CDR3: CAWRATGGNQPQHF
DNA: TGTGCCTGGAGGGCGACAGGGGGCAATCAGCCCCAGCATTTT
size: NA
D: TRBD1
length: 14
V: TRBV30
J: TRBJ1-5

CDR3: CASRAGAPATNEKLFF
DNA: TGTGCCAGCAGGGCAGGGGCCCCTGCAACTAATGAAAAACTGTTTTTT
size: NA
D: NA
length: 16
V: TRBV27
J: TRBJ1-4

CDR3: CASSFRTSGLNTGELFF
DNA: TGTGCCAGCAGCTTTAGGACTAGCGGCCTGAACACCGGGGAGCTGTTTTTT
size: few
D: TRBD2
length: 17
V: TRBV7-2
J: TRBJ2-2

CDR3: CASSLGPGRAGPQNIQYF
DNA: TGTGCCAGCAGTTTGGGCCCCGGGCGAGCGGGGCCTCAAAACATTCAGTACTTC
size: NA
D: TRBD2
length: 18
V: TRBV27
J: TRBJ2-4

CDR3: CASSSTRAYEQYF
DNA: TGTGCCAGCAGTTCTACCCGAGCCTACGAGCAGTACTTC
size: NA
D: NA
length: 13
V: TRBV28
J: TRBJ2-7

CDR3: CASSMSPTGYSNQPQHF
DNA: TGTGCCAGTAGTATGTCCCCGACAGGGTATAGCAATCAGCCCCAGCATTTT
size: NA
D: TRBD1
length: 17
V: TRBV19
J: TRBJ1-5

CDR3: CASSVATTSGQETQYF
DNA: TGTGCCAGCAGCGTAGCTACAACTAGCGGGCAAGAGACCCAGTACTTC
size: NA
D: TRBD2
length: 16
V: TRBV9
J: TRBJ2-5

CDR3: CASSLRQGGVGNTIYF
DNA: TGTGCCAGCAGCCTTCGCCAGGGTGGAGTTGGAAACACCATATATTTT
size: few
D: NA
length: 16
V: TRBV5-4
J: TRBJ1-3

CDR3: CASSQDWGTALEAFF
DNA: TGTGCCAGCAGCCAAGATTGGGGGACAGCCCTTGAAGCTTTCTTT
size: NA
D: TRBD1
length: 15
V: TRBV3-1/TRBV3-2
J: TRBJ1-1

CDR3: CASSYSRGKSSTF
DNA: TGTGCCAGCAGTTACTCGAGGGGGAAGTCGAGCACCTTC
size: NA
D: NA
length: 13
V: TRBV6-5
J: TRBJ1-2

CDR3: CASSEAGLQETQYF
DNA: TGTGCCAGCAGTGAGGCGGGGTTACAAGAGACCCAGTACTTC
size: NA
D: NA
length: 14
V: TRBV6-1
J: TRBJ2-5

CDR3: CAATRGGQTYEQYF
DNA: TGTGCCGCCACGAGGGGGGGGCAAACCTACGAGCAGTACTTC
size: NA
D: NA
length: 14
V: TRBV6-5
J: TRBJ2-7